This T cell receptor (beta chain) is from a study of T cell responses to AZD1222 COVID-19 vaccine. Study results and caveats: The CD4 TCRs associated with vaccination extended across spike and predominated at 160-218 and 743-854. Spike-specific TCR repertoires showed rising breadth and depth after two AZD1222 doses. Unmutated variant regions are reportedly the target of nearly half of TCRs that are spike-specific. Only a handful of individuals given AZD1222 were seropositive at baseline.

V was pared by 2 bases and J by 2 bases, with 10 bases between. Germline CDR1 LGHNA, CDR2 YNFKEQ. The CDR3 loop spans 15 amino acids. As concerns this clone: Its specificity is unknown. Within the sample, other DNA sequences also encode this same CDR3.

The assay was immunoSEQ multiplex PCR, and TCRdb's table has in-frame clones only and misses some. The sample includes 150,000 to 200,000 clones, less than 95% seen only once; the top ten take around 4%. The specimen was peripheral blood, collected on day 0 of AZD1222 vaccination. The chain employs TRBV4-2 and TRBJ1-5; no reliable D call. The receptor was isolated from an adult in good health. CDR3 nucleotides: TGTGCCAGCAGCCAATTTACGGGTGGCAATCAGCCCCAGCATTTT. Its protein is CASSQFTGGNQPQHF.